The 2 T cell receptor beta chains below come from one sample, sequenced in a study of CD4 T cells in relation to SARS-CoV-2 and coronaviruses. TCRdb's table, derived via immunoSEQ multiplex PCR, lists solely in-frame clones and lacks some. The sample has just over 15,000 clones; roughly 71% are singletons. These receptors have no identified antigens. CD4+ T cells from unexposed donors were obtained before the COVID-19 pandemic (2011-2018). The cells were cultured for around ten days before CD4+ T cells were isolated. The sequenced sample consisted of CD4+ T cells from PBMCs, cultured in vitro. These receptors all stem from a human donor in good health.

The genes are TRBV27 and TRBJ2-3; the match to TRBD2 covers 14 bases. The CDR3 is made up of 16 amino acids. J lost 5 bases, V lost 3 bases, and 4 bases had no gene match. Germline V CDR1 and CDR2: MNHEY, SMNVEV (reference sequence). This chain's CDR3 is CASSFGTSGRRDTQYF. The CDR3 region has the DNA TGTGCCAGCAGTTTCGGGACTAGCGGGAGAAGAGATACGCAGTATTTT.

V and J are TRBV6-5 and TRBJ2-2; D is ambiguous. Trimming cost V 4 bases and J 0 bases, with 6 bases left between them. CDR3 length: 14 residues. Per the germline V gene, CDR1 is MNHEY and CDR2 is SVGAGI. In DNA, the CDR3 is TGTGCCAGCAGTTCGGGTGCGAACACCGGGGAGCTGTTTTTT. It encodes CASSSGANTGELFF.